This TCR beta chain derives from a study of cytomegalovirus exposure and HLA in healthy donors. About this clone itself: Its antigen is unknown.

From germline, CDR1 is SGHTA and CDR2 FQGTGA. V was clipped by 5 bases and J by 0 bases, with 9 bases between them. The length of the CDR3 is 14 residues. A multiplex PCR was run with 60 Vbeta primers and 13 Jbeta primers. The method was immunoSEQ multiplex PCR; TCRdb's version includes in-frame clones alone and lacks a portion of them. Of about 160,000 clones detected, around four fifths appear once; the ten largest clones hold less than 1%. The study's findings and limits: It was reportedly the case that the classifier diagnosed cytomegalovirus status with high specificity and sensitivity. Among donors in an Asian-associated ancestry cluster, a later analysis reportedly found fewer N-insertions than the roughly 700-donor mean.

The specimen sequenced was PBMCs. The receptor comes from a girl aged 2 to 10 in good health and CMV-seropositive. The rearrangement joins TRBV7-3 to TRBJ2-3; D is perhaps TRBD1 (6 bases). The CDR3 here is CASSPDRSTDTQYF. In DNA form, the CDR3 reads TGTGCCAGCAGCCCAGACAGGAGCACAGATACGCAGTATTTT.